The entry below gives a single TCR beta chain sequence along with its context. Germline V CDR1 and CDR2: GTSNPN, SVGIG (reference sequence). The CDR3 consists of 12 residues. Trimming at V came to 7 bases and at J to 8 bases, leaving 3 bases not matched to a gene. The data stem from a study of cytomegalovirus exposure and HLA in healthy donors. Researchers ran the PCR with 60 Vbeta and 13 Jbeta primers. Method: immunoSEQ multiplex PCR; TCRdb's copy keeps in-frame clones and lacks some. This repertoire shows 200,000 to 250,000 clones, 75% to 85% found once; its top ten account for roughly 2.5%. The sequence derives from a woman aged 55-75 years in good health and CMV-seropositive. The sequenced sample was PBMCs. The chain joins TRBV30 to TRBJ1-4; 11 nucleotides align to TRBD1. Here the CDR3 reads CALGQGGEKLFF. In DNA, the CDR3 is TGTGCCTTGGGACAGGGGGGAGAAAAACTGTTTTTT.